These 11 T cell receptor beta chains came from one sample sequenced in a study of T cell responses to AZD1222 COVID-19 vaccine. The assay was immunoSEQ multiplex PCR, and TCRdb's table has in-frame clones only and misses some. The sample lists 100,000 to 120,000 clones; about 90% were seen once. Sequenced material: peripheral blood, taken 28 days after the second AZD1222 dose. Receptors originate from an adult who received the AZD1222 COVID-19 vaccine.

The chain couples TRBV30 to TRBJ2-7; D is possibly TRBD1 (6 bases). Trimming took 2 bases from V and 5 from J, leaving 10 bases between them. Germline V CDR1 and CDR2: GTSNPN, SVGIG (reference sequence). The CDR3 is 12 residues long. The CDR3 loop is CAWSRGIHEQYF. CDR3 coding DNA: TGTGCCTGGAGTAGGGGGATCCACGAGCAGTACTTC.

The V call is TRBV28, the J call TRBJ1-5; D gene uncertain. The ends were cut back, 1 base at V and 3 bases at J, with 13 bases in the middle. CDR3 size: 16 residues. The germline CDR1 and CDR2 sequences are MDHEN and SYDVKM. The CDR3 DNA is TGTGCCAGCAGTTTATTGGCAGTTTCGAACAATCAGCCCCAGCATTTT. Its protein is CASSLLAVSNNQPQHF. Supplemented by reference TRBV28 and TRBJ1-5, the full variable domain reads DVKVTQSSRYLVKRTGEKVFLECVQDMDHENMFWYRQDPGLGLRLIYFSYDVKMKEKGDIPEGYSVSREKKERFSLILESASTNQTSMYLCASSLLAVSNNQPQHFGDGTRLSIL.

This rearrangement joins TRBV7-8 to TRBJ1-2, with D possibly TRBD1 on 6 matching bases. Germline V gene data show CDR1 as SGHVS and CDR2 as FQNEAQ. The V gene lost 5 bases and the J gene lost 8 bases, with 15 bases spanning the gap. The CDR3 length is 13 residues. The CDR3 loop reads CASSEALQGGYTF. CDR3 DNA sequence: TGTGCCAGCAGCGAGGCACTTCAGGGGGGCTACACCTTC.

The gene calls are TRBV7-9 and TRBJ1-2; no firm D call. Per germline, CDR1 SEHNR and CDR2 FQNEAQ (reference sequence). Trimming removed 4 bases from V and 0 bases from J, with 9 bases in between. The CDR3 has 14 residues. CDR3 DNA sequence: TGTGCCAGCAGCTCGGTATCGGCTAACTATGGCTACACCTTC. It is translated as CASSSVSANYGYTF.

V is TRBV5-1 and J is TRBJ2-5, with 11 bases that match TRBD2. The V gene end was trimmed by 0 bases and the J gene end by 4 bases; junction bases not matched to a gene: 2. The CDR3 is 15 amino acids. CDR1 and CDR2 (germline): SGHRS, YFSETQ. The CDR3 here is CASSLVAGGGETQYF. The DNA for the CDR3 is TGCGCCAGCAGCTTGGTAGCGGGAGGGGGAGAGACCCAGTACTTC.

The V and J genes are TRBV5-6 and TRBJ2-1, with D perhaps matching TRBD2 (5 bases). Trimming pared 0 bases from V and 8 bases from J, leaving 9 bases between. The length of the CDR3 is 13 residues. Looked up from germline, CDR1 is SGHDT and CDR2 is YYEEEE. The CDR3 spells CASSLGTSHEQFF. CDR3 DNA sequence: TGTGCCAGCAGCTTGGGCACTAGTCATGAGCAGTTCTTC.

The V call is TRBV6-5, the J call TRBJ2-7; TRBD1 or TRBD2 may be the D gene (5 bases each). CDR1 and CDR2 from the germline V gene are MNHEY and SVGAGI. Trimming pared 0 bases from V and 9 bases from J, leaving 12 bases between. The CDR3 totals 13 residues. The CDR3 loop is CASSYSGPNGQYF. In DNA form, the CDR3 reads TGTGCCAGCAGTTACTCGGGACCGAATGGGCAGTACTTC.

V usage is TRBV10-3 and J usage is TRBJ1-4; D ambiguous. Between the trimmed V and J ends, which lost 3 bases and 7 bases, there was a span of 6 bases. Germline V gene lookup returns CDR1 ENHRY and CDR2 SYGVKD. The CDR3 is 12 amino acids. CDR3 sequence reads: CAISDWGEKLFF. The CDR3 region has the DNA TGTGCCATCAGTGATTGGGGTGAAAAACTGTTTTTT.

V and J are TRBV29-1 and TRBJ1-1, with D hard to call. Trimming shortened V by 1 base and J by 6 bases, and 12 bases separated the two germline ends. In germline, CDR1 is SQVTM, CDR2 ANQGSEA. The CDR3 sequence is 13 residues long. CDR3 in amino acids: CSVEGGPGAEAFF. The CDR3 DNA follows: TGCAGCGTTGAAGGGGGTCCAGGCGCTGAAGCTTTCTTT.

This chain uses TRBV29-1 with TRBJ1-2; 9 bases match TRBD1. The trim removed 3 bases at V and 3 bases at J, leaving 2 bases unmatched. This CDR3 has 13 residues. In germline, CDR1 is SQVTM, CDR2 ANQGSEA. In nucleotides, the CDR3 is TGCAGCGTTGATTGGGACAGGGACTATGGCTACACCTTC. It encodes CSVDWDRDYGYTF.

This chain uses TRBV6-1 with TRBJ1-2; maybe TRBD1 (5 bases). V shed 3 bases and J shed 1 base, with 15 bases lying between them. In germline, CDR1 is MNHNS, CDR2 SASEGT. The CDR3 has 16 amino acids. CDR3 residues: CASSDFAGSGNYGYTF. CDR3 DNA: TGTGCCAGCAGTGACTTCGCAGGGAGTGGTAACTATGGCTACACCTTC.